This T cell receptor (beta chain) appears in the sequencing data of a study of control samples from healthy donors and cancer patients. Assay used: immunoSEQ multiplex PCR; TCRdb lists only in-frame clones, some missing. Of around 150,000 clones in the sample, approximately 88% were seen once. The source of this sequence is a man in his thirties or forties in good health. The sequencing input was blood.

The CDR3 DNA follows: TGTGCCAGCGACAGGCTTGGCCAGTACTTC. Protein: CASDRLGQYF. V gene TRBV6-5 combines with J gene TRBJ2-5, with TRBD1 as a possible D gene (6 bases). Germline V CDR1 and CDR2: MNHEY, SVGAGI. Trimming left V 8 bases short and J 10 bases short, with 11 bases between. The length of the CDR3 is 10 residues.